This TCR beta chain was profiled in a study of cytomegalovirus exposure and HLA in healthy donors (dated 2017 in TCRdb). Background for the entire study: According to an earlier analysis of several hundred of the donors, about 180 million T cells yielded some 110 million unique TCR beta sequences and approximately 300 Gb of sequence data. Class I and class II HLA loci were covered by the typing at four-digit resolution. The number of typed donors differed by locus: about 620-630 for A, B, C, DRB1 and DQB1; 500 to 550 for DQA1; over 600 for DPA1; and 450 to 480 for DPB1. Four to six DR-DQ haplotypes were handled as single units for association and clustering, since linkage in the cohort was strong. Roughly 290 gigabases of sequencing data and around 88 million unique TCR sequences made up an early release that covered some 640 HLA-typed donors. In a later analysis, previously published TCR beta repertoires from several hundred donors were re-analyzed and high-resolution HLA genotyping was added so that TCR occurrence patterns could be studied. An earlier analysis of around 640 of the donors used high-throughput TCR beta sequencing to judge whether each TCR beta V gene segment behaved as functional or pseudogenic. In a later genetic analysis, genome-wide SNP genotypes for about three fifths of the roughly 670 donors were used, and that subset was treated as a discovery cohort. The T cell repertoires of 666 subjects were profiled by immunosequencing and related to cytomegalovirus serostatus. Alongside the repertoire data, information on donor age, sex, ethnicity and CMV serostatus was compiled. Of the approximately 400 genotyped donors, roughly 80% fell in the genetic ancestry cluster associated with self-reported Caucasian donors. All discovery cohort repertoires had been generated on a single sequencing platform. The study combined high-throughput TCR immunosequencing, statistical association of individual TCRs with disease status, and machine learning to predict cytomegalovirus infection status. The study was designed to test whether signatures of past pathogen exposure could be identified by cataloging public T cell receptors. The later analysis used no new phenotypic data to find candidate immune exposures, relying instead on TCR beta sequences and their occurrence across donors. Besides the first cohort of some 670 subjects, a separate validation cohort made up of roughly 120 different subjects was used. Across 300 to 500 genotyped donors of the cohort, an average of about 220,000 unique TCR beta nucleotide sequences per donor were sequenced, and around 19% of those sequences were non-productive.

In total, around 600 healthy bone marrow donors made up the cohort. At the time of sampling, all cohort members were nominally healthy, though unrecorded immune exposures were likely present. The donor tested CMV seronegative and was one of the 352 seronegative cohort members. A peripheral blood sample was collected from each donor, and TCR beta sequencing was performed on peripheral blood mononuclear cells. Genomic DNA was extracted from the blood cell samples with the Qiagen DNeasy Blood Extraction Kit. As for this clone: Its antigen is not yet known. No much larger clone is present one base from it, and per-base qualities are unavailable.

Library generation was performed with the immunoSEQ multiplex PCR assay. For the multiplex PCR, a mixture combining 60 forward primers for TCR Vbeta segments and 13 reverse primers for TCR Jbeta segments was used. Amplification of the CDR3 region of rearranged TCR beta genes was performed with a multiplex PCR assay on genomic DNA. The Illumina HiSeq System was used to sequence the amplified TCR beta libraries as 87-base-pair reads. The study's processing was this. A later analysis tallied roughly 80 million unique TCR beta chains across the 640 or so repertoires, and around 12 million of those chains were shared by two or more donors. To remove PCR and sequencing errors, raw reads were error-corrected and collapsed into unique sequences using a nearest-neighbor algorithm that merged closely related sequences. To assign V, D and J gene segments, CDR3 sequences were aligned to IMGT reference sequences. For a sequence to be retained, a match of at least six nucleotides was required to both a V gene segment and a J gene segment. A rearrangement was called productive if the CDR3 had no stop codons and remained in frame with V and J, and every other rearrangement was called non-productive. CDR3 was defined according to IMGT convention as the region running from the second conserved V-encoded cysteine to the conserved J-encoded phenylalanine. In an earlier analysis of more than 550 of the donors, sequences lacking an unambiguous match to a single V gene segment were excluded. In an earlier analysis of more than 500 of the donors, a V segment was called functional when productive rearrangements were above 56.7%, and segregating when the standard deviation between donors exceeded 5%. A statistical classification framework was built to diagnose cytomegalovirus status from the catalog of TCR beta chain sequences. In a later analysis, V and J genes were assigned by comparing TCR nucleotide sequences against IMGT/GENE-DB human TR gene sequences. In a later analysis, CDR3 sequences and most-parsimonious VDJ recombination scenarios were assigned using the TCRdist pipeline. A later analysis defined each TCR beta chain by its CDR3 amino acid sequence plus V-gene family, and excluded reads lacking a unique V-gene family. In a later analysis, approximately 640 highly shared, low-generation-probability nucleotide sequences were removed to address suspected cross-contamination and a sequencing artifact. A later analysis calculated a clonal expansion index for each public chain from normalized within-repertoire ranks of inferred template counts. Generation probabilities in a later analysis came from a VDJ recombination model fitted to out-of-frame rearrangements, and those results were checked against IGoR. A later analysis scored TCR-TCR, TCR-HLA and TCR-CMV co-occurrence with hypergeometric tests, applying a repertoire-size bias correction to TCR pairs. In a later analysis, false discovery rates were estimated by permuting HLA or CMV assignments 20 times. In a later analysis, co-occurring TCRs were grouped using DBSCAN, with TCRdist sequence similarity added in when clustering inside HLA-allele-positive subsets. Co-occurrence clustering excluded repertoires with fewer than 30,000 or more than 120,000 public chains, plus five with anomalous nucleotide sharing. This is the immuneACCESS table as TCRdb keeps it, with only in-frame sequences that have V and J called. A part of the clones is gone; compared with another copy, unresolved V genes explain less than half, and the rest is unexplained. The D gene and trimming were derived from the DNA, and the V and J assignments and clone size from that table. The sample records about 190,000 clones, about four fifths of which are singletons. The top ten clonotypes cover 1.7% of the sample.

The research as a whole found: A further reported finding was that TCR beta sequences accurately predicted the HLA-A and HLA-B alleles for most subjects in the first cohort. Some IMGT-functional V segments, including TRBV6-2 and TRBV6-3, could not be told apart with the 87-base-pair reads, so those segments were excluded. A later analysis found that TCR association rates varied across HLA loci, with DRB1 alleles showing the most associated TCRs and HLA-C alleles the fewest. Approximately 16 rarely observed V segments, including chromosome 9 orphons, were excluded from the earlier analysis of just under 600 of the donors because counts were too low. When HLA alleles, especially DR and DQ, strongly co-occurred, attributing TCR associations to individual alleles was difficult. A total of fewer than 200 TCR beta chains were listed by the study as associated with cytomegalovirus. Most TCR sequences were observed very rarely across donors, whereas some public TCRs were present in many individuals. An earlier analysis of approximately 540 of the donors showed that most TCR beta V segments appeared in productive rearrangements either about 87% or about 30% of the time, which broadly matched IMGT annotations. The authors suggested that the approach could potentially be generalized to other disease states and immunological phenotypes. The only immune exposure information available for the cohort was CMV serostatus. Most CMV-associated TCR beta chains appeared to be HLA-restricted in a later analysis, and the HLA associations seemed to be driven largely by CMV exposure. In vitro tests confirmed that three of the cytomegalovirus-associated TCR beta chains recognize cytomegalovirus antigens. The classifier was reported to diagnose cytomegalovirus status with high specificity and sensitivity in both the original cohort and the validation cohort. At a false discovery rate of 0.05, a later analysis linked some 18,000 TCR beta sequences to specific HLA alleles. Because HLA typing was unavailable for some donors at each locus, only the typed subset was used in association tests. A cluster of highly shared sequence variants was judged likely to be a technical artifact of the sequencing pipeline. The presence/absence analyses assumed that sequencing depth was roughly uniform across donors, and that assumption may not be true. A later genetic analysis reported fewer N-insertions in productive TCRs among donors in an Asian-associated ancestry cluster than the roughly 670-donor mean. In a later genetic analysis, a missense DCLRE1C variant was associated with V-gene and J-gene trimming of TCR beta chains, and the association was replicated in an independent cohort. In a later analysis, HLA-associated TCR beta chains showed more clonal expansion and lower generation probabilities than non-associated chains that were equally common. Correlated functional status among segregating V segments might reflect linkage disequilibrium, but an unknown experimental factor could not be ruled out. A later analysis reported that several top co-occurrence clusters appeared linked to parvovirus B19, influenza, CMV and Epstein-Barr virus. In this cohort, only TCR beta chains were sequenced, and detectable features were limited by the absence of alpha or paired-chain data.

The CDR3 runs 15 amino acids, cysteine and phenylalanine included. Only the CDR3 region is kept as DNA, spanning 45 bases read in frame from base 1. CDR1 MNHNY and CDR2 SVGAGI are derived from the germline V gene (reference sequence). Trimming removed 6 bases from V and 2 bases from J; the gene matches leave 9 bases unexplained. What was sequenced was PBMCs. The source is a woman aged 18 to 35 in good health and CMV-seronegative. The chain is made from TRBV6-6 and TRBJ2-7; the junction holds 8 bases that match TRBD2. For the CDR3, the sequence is CASSPSGSPPYEQYF. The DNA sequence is TGTGCCAGCAGCCCAAGCGGGAGTCCCCCCTACGAGCAGTACTTC.